The present TCR beta chain was sequenced within a study of cytomegalovirus exposure and HLA in healthy donors. It was with 60 Vbeta and 13 Jbeta primers that the PCR ran. Generated by immunoSEQ multiplex PCR, the TCRdb table keeps only in-frame clones and is missing some. The table shows 200,000 to 250,000 clones, with around four fifths occurring only once. Study-wide points: Listed as cytomegalovirus-associated were 164 TCR beta chains.

V was cut by 2 bases and J by 4 bases, with 8 bases left in between. The CDR3 contains 13 residues. The germline gives CDR1 LNHDA, CDR2 SQIVND (reference sequence). Note on this clone: Its target is not known.

The origin of this receptor is a woman aged 40 to 50 in good health and CMV-seronegative. V is TRBV19 and J is TRBJ1-2; possibly TRBD1 for D (6 bases). Sequencing input: PBMCs. CDR3 residues: CASSIQGPYGYTF. The DNA of the CDR3 is TGTGCCAGTAGTATACAGGGGCCCTATGGCTACACCTTC.